The rows below give T cell receptor beta chains drawn from one sample of a study of blood T cell repertoires in COVID-19. Assay: immunoSEQ multiplex PCR; the TCRdb copy retains only in-frame clones and omits some. The profile shows about 200,000 clones, around 90% of them singletons. The sample was peripheral blood. The receptors here all came from a man aged 55 to 70 with acute or convalescent COVID-19. CDR3s include the opening cysteine and the closing phenylalanine or tryptophan. A D gene is named only where the DNA matches it firmly. Not all rows give a size; the values are once, few, many and, for expanded clones, a class.

DNA	CDR3	J	size	V	D
TGTGCCAGTAGTCAGGGACACTTCACAGATACGCAGTATTTT	CASSQGHFTDTQYF	TRBJ2-3	.	TRBV19	.
TGTGCCAGCAGCCATGGGGCCCGCGGTGAGCAGTTCTTC	CASSHGARGEQFF	TRBJ2-1	.	TRBV11-3	.
TGTGCCAGCAGCCAAGGGGGACAGGCTCTAGCCAAAAACATTCAGTACTTC	CASSQGGQALAKNIQYF	TRBJ2-4	.	TRBV16	TRBD1
TGTGCCAGCAGCTTAGAGCCAGGGCTCACTGAAGCTTTCTTT	CASSLEPGLTEAFF	TRBJ1-1	.	TRBV7-2	.
TGTGCCAGCAGCTCTCGGACAGGGAAGAGCTCCTACGAGCAGTACTTC	CASSSRTGKSSYEQYF	TRBJ2-7	.	TRBV5-6	TRBD1
TGTGCCAGCAGTTACTCCCAGGGTGGGTCCTACGAGCAGTACTTC	CASSYSQGGSYEQYF	TRBJ2-7	.	TRBV6-6	.
TGCGCCAGCAGCTTGGAGCCGGGGGTCAGCTCCTACAATGAGCAGTTCTTC	CASSLEPGVSSYNEQFF	TRBJ2-1	.	TRBV5-1	.
TGTGCCAGCAGCCCCGGGACAGGGAACTATGGCTACACCTTC	CASSPGTGNYGYTF	TRBJ1-2	.	TRBV5-8	TRBD1
TGCGCCAGCAGCTTGACAGACCCATTTAGCACAGATACGCAGTATTTT	CASSLTDPFSTDTQYF	TRBJ2-3	.	TRBV5-1	.
TGTGCCAGCAGCCCAGACCCGGCCGGAGTTGGGTCCCTCCACTTT	CASSPDPAGVGSLHF	TRBJ1-6	.	TRBV14	.
TGTGCCAGCAGCGCAAGACTAGCTCGCACCGGGGAGCTGTTTTTT	CASSARLARTGELFF	TRBJ2-2	.	TRBV7-7	TRBD2
TGTGCCAGCAGTCGACAGGGATACGAGCAGTACTTC	CASSRQGYEQYF	TRBJ2-7	.	TRBV2	TRBD1
TGTGCCAGCAGCCCCCCTAGGCTAGCGGGGGCATTGCAGTTCTTC	CASSPPRLAGALQFF	TRBJ2-1	.	TRBV3-1/TRBV3-2	TRBD2
TGTGCAAGTCGCTTCAGAGGGACAGGGATCTCCTACGAGCAGTACTTC	CASRFRGTGISYEQYF	TRBJ2-7	.	TRBV12-2	.
TGTGCCAGCAGCTTAGTTTGGGCTCCGAACACTGAAGCTTTCTTT	CASSLVWAPNTEAFF	TRBJ1-1	.	TRBV7-2	.
TGCAGCGCTCCGGGACAGGGAAGGACGGCTGAAGCTTTCTTT	CSAPGQGRTAEAFF	TRBJ1-1	.	TRBV29-1	TRBD1
TGTGCCAGCAGTTTGGTGACAACTGAAGCTTTCTTT	CASSLVTTEAFF	TRBJ1-1	.	TRBV28	.
TGTGCCAGCAGCAAAGCGTTAGGGAGCTCTGGAAACACCATATATTTT	CASSKALGSSGNTIYF	TRBJ1-3	.	TRBV21-1	.
TGTGCCAGCAGTTCCACAGGGTCCCACGAGCAGTACTTC	CASSSTGSHEQYF	TRBJ2-7	.	TRBV28	.
TGTGCCAGCAGCCTCGGACAGGGGAGGCAAGAGACCCAGTACTTC	CASSLGQGRQETQYF	TRBJ2-5	.	TRBV11-1	TRBD1
TGTGCCAGCAGGGAGCATGGTAACACTGAAGCTTTCTTT	CASREHGNTEAFF	TRBJ1-1	.	TRBV25-1	.
TGTGCCAGCAGCCAGCATAGGACAGGGGGCGGAAATCAGCCCCAGCATTTT	CASSQHRTGGGNQPQHF	TRBJ1-5	few	TRBV3-1/TRBV3-2	TRBD1
TGTGCCAGCTCAGAGGGACTTCCTGGGGCCAACGTCCTGACTTTC	CASSEGLPGANVLTF	TRBJ2-6	.	TRBV18	.
TGTGCCAGCAGCTTAGGGACAGGGGGCGTTCGTCAGCCCCAGCATTTT	CASSLGTGGVRQPQHF	TRBJ1-5	.	TRBV7-8	TRBD1
TGTGCCACCGACGCGGGATTCCGAAACACCATATATTTT	CATDAGFRNTIYF	TRBJ1-3	.	TRBV28	.
TGTGCCACCGCCGGACAGGGGTATGGTGAAGCTTTCTTT	CATAGQGYGEAFF	TRBJ1-1	.	TRBV19	TRBD1
TGTGCCAGTAGTGCGGGACAGGGGGCCACCGGGGAGCTGTTTTTT	CASSAGQGATGELFF	TRBJ2-2	.	TRBV19	TRBD1
TGTGCCAGCAGACAGGGCCGCTCCTACGAGCAGTACTTC	CASRQGRSYEQYF	TRBJ2-7	.	TRBV11-1	.